This T cell receptor beta chain appears in the sequencing data of a study of blood T cells in healthy people across ages. The second PCR ran about 6 to 11 cycles with a sample-barcoded 5' primer and J-beta primers. Each CDR3 protein gets one entry after TCRdb re-called the 5' RACE reads with MiXCR. The sample holds under 800,000 distinct CDR3 sequences, roughly 41% seen once. CDR3 size: 15 residues. In germline, CDR1 is DFQATT, CDR2 SNEGSKA (reference sequence). Sequencing input: blood. The receptor's source is a woman aged 60 to 75 in good health. The chain carries TRBV20-1 and TRBJ2-7; 12 bases match TRBD2. The J call may be mistaken, given a closer DNA end match to TRBJ2-5. The CDR3 here is CSALAGGALAETQYF. CDR3 nucleotides: TGCAGTGCTCTAGCGGGGGGGGCGCTCGCAGAGACCCAGTACTTC.